This TCR beta chain was identified during a study of blood T cell repertoires in COVID-19. Clones were sequenced by immunoSEQ multiplex PCR, and TCRdb holds only the in-frame ones, with some missing. The sample has hundreds of thousands of clones, 83% seen once; the top ten hold approximately 4.8%. V was trimmed by 4 bases and J by 8 bases, leaving 13 bases between them. Looked up from germline, CDR1 is SGDLS and CDR2 is YYNGEE. The CDR3 covers 14 residues. Material for sequencing was PBMCs or T cells enriched from blood (not recorded which). The sequence was collected from a woman in her forties or fifties who had been exposed to COVID-19. This chain joins TRBV9 and TRBJ1-6, with D possibly matching TRBD1 (6 bases). The CDR3 sequence is CASSSRGGDSPLHF. In DNA form, the CDR3 reads TGTGCCAGCAGCTCGAGAGGGGGAGATTCACCCCTCCACTTT. The whole variable domain, filled in from reference TRBV9 and TRBJ1-6, reads DSGVTQTPKHLITATGQRVTLRCSPRSGDLSVYWYQQSLDQGLQFLIQYYNGEERAKGNILERFSAQQFPDLHSELNLSSLELGDSALYFCASSSRGGDSPLHFGNGTRLTVT.